Each of the 17 T cell receptor beta chains below was sequenced from the same sample in a study of cytomegalovirus exposure and HLA in healthy donors. It was with 60 Vbeta and 13 Jbeta primers that the PCR ran. Assay: immunoSEQ multiplex PCR; the TCRdb copy retains only in-frame clones and omits some. The sample lists some 190,000 clones, about 85% seen once, with around 1.5% in the top ten. Sample: PBMCs. These receptors all come from a woman in her forties or fifties in good health and CMV-seronegative.

The chain recombines TRBV9 with TRBJ2-6; 7 nucleotides line up with TRBD2. The CDR3 has 19 residues. With V trimmed by 4 bases and J by 0 bases, 13 bases remained unmatched. Germline CDR1 is SGDLS and CDR2 is YYNGEE. The CDR3 reads CASSPQRVAGPSGANVLTF. The CDR3 DNA reads as TGTGCCAGCAGCCCCCAGAGGGTAGCGGGTCCCTCTGGGGCCAACGTCCTGACTTTC.

The chain couples TRBV28 to TRBJ2-5; D is unclear. The J call may be wrong; the DNA end is better matched by TRBJ2-7. The germline CDR1 and CDR2 sequences are MDHEN and SYDVKM. The CDR3 is 13 amino acids. The CDR3 coding sequence is TGTGCCAGCAGTTTTGGCGGCTCCTACGAGCAGTACTTC. Translated: CASSFGGSYEQYF.

The chain recombines TRBV6-5 with TRBJ1-2; 7 bases are shared with TRBD1. The CDR3 runs 12 residues. Trimming at V came to 5 bases and at J to 8 bases, leaving 5 bases not matched to a gene. In germline, CDR1 is MNHEY, CDR2 SVGAGI. The CDR3 spells CASSRQGGGYTF. The CDR3, as DNA: TGTGCCAGCAGTCGACAGGGCGGGGGCTACACCTTC.

The rearrangement links TRBV4-3 to TRBJ2-7; D remains unclear. The CDR3 is 14 residues long. The V gene lost 0 bases and the J gene lost 7 bases, with 13 bases spanning the gap. Germline V gene data show CDR1 as LGHNA and CDR2 as YSLEER. The CDR3 DNA is TGCGCCAGCAGCCAAGATTCAGGTCTTCGGGAGCAGTACTTC. It encodes CASSQDSGLREQYF.

The chain joins TRBV29-1 to TRBJ1-4; D possibly corresponds to TRBD1 (5 bases). V was pared by 6 bases and J by 8 bases, with 13 bases between. The length of the CDR3 is 12 residues. Germline V lookup: CDR1 SQVTM, CDR2 ANQGSEA. The CDR3 loop is CSVGGLSEKLFF. The CDR3, as DNA: TGCAGCGTCGGGGGACTGTCCGAAAAACTGTTTTTT.

V gene TRBV28 combines with J gene TRBJ2-7; TRBD1 is a possible D gene (6 bases). The CDR3 totals 13 residues. CDR1 MDHEN and CDR2 SYDVKM come from the germline V gene. V was shortened by 5 bases and J by 2 bases, with 10 bases between the two germline ends. CDR3 DNA: TGTGCCAGCAGTCGACAGGTACCCTACGAGCAGTACTTC. Its translation: CASSRQVPYEQYF.

V and J are TRBV2 and TRBJ2-1; 8 bases align to TRBD2. Germline V gene sequence: CDR1 SNHLY, CDR2 FYNNEI. This CDR3 contains 14 residues. V dropped 7 bases and J dropped 7; count of bases not matched to a gene: 9. The CDR3 DNA reads as TGTGCCAGCAAGGCAGCGGGAGTCTTGAATGAGCAGTTCTTC. This sequence encodes CASKAAGVLNEQFF.

This clone was seen a few times. The chain couples TRBV5-1 to TRBJ1-1; 9 bases align to TRBD1. The length of the CDR3 is 15 residues. Germline V gene data show CDR1 as SGHRS and CDR2 as YFSETQ. J gave up 4 bases and V 7 bases, and 11 bases lay outside the gene matches. The CDR3 coding sequence is TGCGCCAGCGGACCCTGGACAGGGGTGAGCACTGAAGCTTTCTTT. Protein: CASGPWTGVSTEAFF.

This clone appeared a few times. One end of the junction does not line up with germline, which may come from a read error. The rearrangement uses TRBV27 and TRBJ1-2; D not resolved. CDR3 size: 10 residues. CDR1 is MNHEY and CDR2 is SMNVEV in the germline V gene (reference sequence). The CDR3 sequence: CASSDLPPDF. The CDR3 DNA follows: TGTGCCAGCAGTGATCTACCGCCTGACTTC.

V gene TRBV19 combines with J gene TRBJ1-3, with D maybe TRBD1 (6 bases). CDR1 and CDR2 (germline): LNHDA, SQIVND (reference sequence). The CDR3 loop spans 16 amino acids. The ends were cut back, 4 bases at V and 0 bases at J, with 13 bases in the middle. CDR3 loop: CASSTGVALSGNTIYF. In nucleotides, the CDR3 is TGTGCCAGTAGTACAGGGGTAGCCCTCTCTGGAAACACCATATATTTT.

The chain recombines TRBV11-2 with TRBJ1-1, with D maybe TRBD1 (6 bases). CDR3 length: 13 residues. Germline values: CDR1 SGHAT, CDR2 FQNNGV. V dropped 3 bases and J dropped 3 bases, with 8 bases sitting between them. DNA for the CDR3: TGTGCCAGCAGCTTTAGGACAGACACTGAAGCTTTCTTT. Its translation: CASSFRTDTEAFF. Full variable domain (rest looked up from reference TRBV11-2 and TRBJ1-1): EAGVAQSPRYKIIEKRQSVAFWCNPISGHATLYWYQQILGQGPKLLIQFQNNGVVDDSQLPKDRFSAERLKGVDSTLKIQPAKLEDSAVYLCASSFRTDTEAFFGQGTRLTVV.

The chain recombines TRBV6-6 with TRBJ2-3; D perhaps matches TRBD1 (6 bases). Germline assignment: CDR1 MNHNY and CDR2 SVGAGI (reference sequence). CDR3 length: 14 amino acids. Trimming left V 6 bases short and J 6 bases short, with 16 bases between. CDR3: CASRDSFLGDTQYF. The CDR3 bases are TGTGCCAGCAGGGACAGCTTTCTAGGGGATACGCAGTATTTT.

This clone was counted only a few times. This chain connects TRBV10-3 to TRBJ2-7; D call uncertain. Deletions cut 9 bases from V and 0 bases from J, with 9 bases between. The CDR3 totals 12 residues. The V gene's germline CDR1 is ENHRY and CDR2 SYGVKD. CDR3 residues: CAISSNSYEQYF. The CDR3 DNA is TGTGCCATTTCGAGCAACTCCTACGAGCAGTACTTC.

The J gene is TRBJ2-7, the V gene TRBV4-3; D not resolved. The V end lost 1 base, the J end lost 3 bases, and 7 bases lay between the germline ends. Germline V CDR1 and CDR2: LGHNA, YSLEER. The CDR3 has 13 residues. The CDR3 coding sequence is TGCGCCAGCAGCCAAGGGCCGGGCTACGAGCAGTACTTC. Translating it yields CASSQGPGYEQYF.

This clone was observed once. In the same sample, other DNA sequences code for this CDR3. The chain has TRBV27 and TRBJ1-1; 7 nucleotides align to TRBD1. There are 13 residues in the CDR3. Germline V gives CDR1 MNHEY, CDR2 SMNVEV (reference sequence). The junction had 2 bases not matched to a gene; V was cut back by 7 bases and J by 0 bases. The CDR3 sequence is CASTDRLNTEAFF. CDR3 bases: TGTGCCAGCACGGACAGGCTGAACACTGAAGCTTTCTTT.

This sequence joins TRBV7-8 and TRBJ1-6, with D perhaps TRBD1 (5 bases). Germline values: CDR1 SGHVS, CDR2 FQNEAQ. The germline V and J ends were trimmed by 5 bases and 6 bases, with 23 bases remaining between them. The CDR3 has 18 amino acids. For the CDR3, the DNA is TGTGCCAGCAGCGCCAAACCCCGGACATCTGTCCCTAATTCACCCCTCCACTTT. As protein: CASSAKPRTSVPNSPLHF.

The chain employs TRBV27 and TRBJ2-3; D possibly corresponds to TRBD1 (6 bases). Germline V gene lookup returns CDR1 MNHEY and CDR2 SMNVEV (reference sequence). The V end lost 2 bases, the J end lost 1 base, and 7 bases lay between the germline ends. The CDR3 consists of 14 residues. The CDR3 reads CASSLRQGTDTQYF. The CDR3 coding sequence is TGTGCCAGCAGTTTAAGACAGGGCACAGATACGCAGTATTTT.